This T cell receptor beta chain was documented in a study of monozygotic twins with inflammatory bowel disease. TCRdb reprocessed the 5' RACE reads and keeps a single row for each CDR3 protein, giving no DNA. The data include more than 95,000 distinct CDR3 sequences; the top ten clones carry around 1.9%. CDR3 size: 13 residues. The source material was blood. V usage is TRBV12-3 or TRBV12-4 and J usage is TRBJ1-1; no DNA is available, so the TRBD1 call from TCRdb remains unchecked. This clonotype was sampled from a human donor with ulcerative colitis or Crohn's disease, or a healthy co-twin of an affected twin (not recorded which). CDR3 loop: CASSFRDSTEAFF.